Sequencing of this TCR beta chain was carried out in a study of neurological immune-mediated disorders. With V trimmed by 6 bases and J by 0 bases, 21 bases remained unmatched. This CDR3 contains 21 residues. Germline loops: CDR1 SGHRS, CDR2 YFSETQ. This clonotype appeared many times. Healthy controls comprised blood bank volunteers in Maryland, USA. The cDNA was produced through 5'RACE with 10-nucleotide random UMIs. Sequencing runs each yielded over 160 million TCR-beta sequences from 15-18 subjects. A single record per CDR3 protein comes from TCRdb applying MiXCR to the 5' RACE reads. The table shows some 24,000 distinct CDR3 sequences, with over 6.5% occurring only once.

The chain carries TRBV5-1 and TRBJ2-2; TRBD1 matches 9 bases. The sequencing input was PBMCs. The receptor's source is a middle-aged woman in good health. For the CDR3, the DNA is TGCGCCAGCACCACAAGCATCCCAGGGATCCGACAGGGGGCGAACACCGGGGAGCTGTTTTTT. Protein product: CASTTSIPGIRQGANTGELFF. Filled out from reference TRBV5-1 and TRBJ2-2, the complete variable domain reads KAGVTQTPRYLIKTRGQQVTLSCSPISGHRSVSWYQQTPGQGLQFLFEYFSETQRNKGNFPGRFSGRQFSNSRSEMNVSTLELGDSALYLCASTTSIPGIRQGANTGELFFGEGSRLTVL.